Below are 5 T cell receptor beta chains sequenced from a single sample in a study of molecular identifiers for immune sequencing clone quantification. Using its own MiXCR run on the PCR reads, TCRdb lists one record per CDR3 protein. The data contain about 500,000 distinct CDR3 sequences, about a fifth of them seen just once; the ten biggest clones take up more than 0.8%. The sample taken for sequencing was naive CD8+ T cells from blood, with Jurkat cell RNA spiked in. Indicated subset: FACS-sorted CD8+CD4-CCR7+CD45RA+ naive T cells. The receptors were sampled from a human donor in good health. Some libraries in this study had Jurkat cell RNA spiked in.

The chain is built from TRBV19 and TRBJ1-2, with 8 bases that match TRBD1. Germline V gene data show CDR1 as LNHDA and CDR2 as SQIVND (reference sequence). V was clipped by 7 bases and J by 12 bases; unmatched bases: 10. The CDR3 consists of 12 residues. The CDR3: CASTSRTGGNTF. DNA of the CDR3: TGTGCCAGTACCTCCAGAACAGGGGGAAACACCTTC.

This clonotype was detected ten times or more. V gene TRBV4-3 combines with J gene TRBJ2-7; 7 nucleotides match TRBD1. This CDR3 has 15 amino acids. From germline, CDR1 is LGHNA and CDR2 YSLEER. After removal of 1 base from V and 2 bases from J, the junction contained 5 bases not matched to a gene. As DNA, the CDR3 is TGCGCCAGCAGCCAAGGTCCGGGACAGCCCTACGAGCAGTACTTC. Protein product: CASSQGPGQPYEQYF.

The chain recombines TRBV24-1 with TRBJ2-5; a possible D gene is TRBD1 (6 bases). Germline CDR1 and CDR2: KGHDR and SFDVKD. Trimming took off 5 bases at V and 11 bases at J, with 20 bases between the two ends. The CDR3 length is 14 residues. The DNA of the CDR3 is TGTGCCACCAGTGCCAGGGGCCTCTACAATGAGCAGTACTTC. This sequence encodes CATSARGLYNEQYF.

This clonotype occurred many times. The J gene is TRBJ2-7, the V gene TRBV7-9, with D perhaps given as TRBD1 or TRBD2 (5 bases each). CDR3 size: 12 residues. Trimming took off 5 bases at V and 5 bases at J, with 10 bases between the two ends. CDR1 is SEHNR and CDR2 is FQNEAQ in the germline V gene (reference sequence). CDR3 loop: CASSPGPNEQYF. CDR3 DNA sequence: TGTGCCAGCAGCCCGGGGCCCAACGAGCAGTACTTC.

This clonotype has a count of ten or more. This chain links TRBV20-1 with TRBJ1-1; 8 bases are shared with TRBD1. Germline-derived CDR1 and CDR2 are DFQATT and SNEGSKA (reference sequence). The CDR3 is made up of 19 amino acids. J was trimmed by 4 bases and V by 0 bases; bases with no gene match: 19. The CDR3 bases are TGCAGTGCTAGAGAGTGGGGGAGGACAGGGCCAATAAAGGGCACTGAAGCTTTCTTT. This encodes CSAREWGRTGPIKGTEAFF.